This T cell receptor beta chain was sequenced during a study of CD8 T cells in Susac syndrome. Whole-study context: Blood was drawn from Susac syndrome patients while they were therapy-naive, on corticosteroids, or on intravenous immunoglobulin alone.

Patients with Susac syndrome showed fulfilment of recently defined diagnostic criteria for definite or probable disease. RNA amounts of roughly 0.5 to 1 ug underwent reverse transcription with random hexamers. Multiplex immunoSEQ PCR targeted 54 Vbeta and 13 Jbeta TCR beta segments. TCRdb itself ran the immunoSEQ multiplex PCR reads through MiXCR, one entry per CDR3 protein. This sample has around 200,000 distinct CDR3 sequences, with over 90% found just once. Of note for this clonotype: Antigen unknown.

Study-level points and caveats: The authors found some 15 Susac-specific public clones in total CD8+ repertoires and several in CD8+ TEMRA repertoires.

CDR3 length equals 12 residues. V dropped 6 bases and J dropped 6 bases, with 9 bases sitting between them. J is TRBJ1-5 and V is TRBV12-3 or TRBV12-4; the D gene is possibly TRBD1 (5 bases). The sequencing input was CD8+ T cells from PBMCs. The source of this sequence is a human donor with Susac syndrome. CDR3 nucleotides: TGTGCCAGCAGACAGGTCGGTCAGCCCCAGCATTTT. Amino acid sequence: CASRQVGQPQHF.